In its sample, the clone carrying this T cell receptor (beta chain) was seen many times. This CDR3 region has 14 residues. The J segment lost 6 bases and the V segment lost 6 bases, leaving 10 bases of the junction unmatched. CDR1 is SQVTM and CDR2 is ANQGSEA in the germline V gene. This record belongs to a study of T-cell reconstitution after alpha-beta-depleted transplantation in children. Using unique molecular identifiers, the investigators prepared the TCRbeta library. TCRdb called the PCR reads again in MiXCR, with one record for every CDR3 protein. The top ten hold 0.85% to 1.3% of the sample, which has around 680,000 distinct CDR3 sequences, 16% seen once.

The sequencing here drew on PBMCs from the stem cell graft donor, taken from the stem cell graft. The chain couples TRBV29-1 to TRBJ2-2; TRBD1 matches 7 bases. This sequence was found in a human donor who donated a stem cell graft to a child with acute myeloid leukemia. CDR3 nucleotides: TGCAGCGTCCGGACAGGCCCGGCGGCCGGGGAGCTGTTTTTT. Protein product: CSVRTGPAAGELFF.